A selection of T cell receptor beta chains follows, all from one sample in a study of cytomegalovirus exposure and HLA in healthy donors. Only in-frame clones appear in the TCRdb table, and some are missing; sequencing was by immunoSEQ multiplex PCR. The profile shows about 160,000 clones, 60% to 80% of them singletons. The sample taken for sequencing was PBMCs. Receptors were obtained from a man aged 25-45 years in good health and CMV-seropositive. Each CDR3 is given with its conserved first and last residue. D genes are given only for firm matches. For some rows the clone size is stated as once, few or many, or as a class when expanded; others skip it.

D gene: -
V gene: TRBV9
clone size: -
J gene: TRBJ2-7
CDR3 protein: CASSVVYYGGYEQYF
CDR3 DNA: TGTGCCAGCAGCGTAGTTTACTATGGAGGTTACGAGCAGTACTTC

D gene: TRBD1
V gene: TRBV9
clone size: -
J gene: TRBJ1-2
CDR3 protein: CASSVGWDRGLYGYTF
CDR3 DNA: TGTGCCAGCAGCGTAGGTTGGGACAGGGGCCTCTATGGCTACACCTTC

D gene: -
V gene: TRBV2
clone size: -
J gene: TRBJ1-4
CDR3 protein: CASRRVNEKLFF
CDR3 DNA: TGTGCCAGCAGACGGGTAAATGAAAAACTGTTTTTT

D gene: TRBD2
V gene: TRBV4-3
clone size: once
J gene: TRBJ2-2
CDR3 protein: CASSQTGTSPTGELFF
CDR3 DNA: TGCGCCAGCAGCCAGACTGGGACTAGCCCCACCGGGGAGCTGTTTTTT

D gene: -
V gene: TRBV25-1
clone size: -
J gene: TRBJ1-2
CDR3 protein: CASRTVGYTF
CDR3 DNA: TGTGCCAGCAGGACAGTTGGCTACACCTTC

D gene: -
V gene: TRBV6-5
clone size: -
J gene: TRBJ2-5
CDR3 protein: CASSYSRLQETQYF
CDR3 DNA: TGTGCCAGCAGTTACTCCAGGCTCCAAGAGACCCAGTACTTC

D gene: -
V gene: TRBV5-4
clone size: -
J gene: TRBJ1-2
CDR3 protein: CASSSREGYGYTF
CDR3 DNA: TGTGCCAGCAGCTCCCGGGAGGGGTATGGCTACACCTTC

D gene: TRBD1
V gene: TRBV5-4
clone size: once
J gene: TRBJ1-1
CDR3 protein: CASSPIQETGTTEAFF
CDR3 DNA: TGTGCCAGCAGCCCCATCCAAGAGACAGGGACCACTGAAGCTTTCTTT

D gene: -
V gene: TRBV6-1
clone size: -
J gene: TRBJ1-1
CDR3 protein: CASNPRDTWTEAFF
CDR3 DNA: TGTGCCAGCAACCCACGGGACACCTGGACTGAAGCTTTCTTT

D gene: TRBD1
V gene: TRBV6-1
clone size: -
J gene: TRBJ2-2
CDR3 protein: CASTDREGTGELFF
CDR3 DNA: TGTGCCAGCACCGACAGGGAAGGCACCGGGGAGCTGTTTTTT

D gene: TRBD1
V gene: TRBV5-1
clone size: few
J gene: TRBJ2-1
CDR3 protein: CASSPGQGALNEQFF
CDR3 DNA: TGCGCCAGCAGCCCGGGACAGGGGGCGTTGAATGAGCAGTTCTTC

D gene: -
V gene: TRBV15
clone size: -
J gene: TRBJ2-7
CDR3 protein: CATSRDLGDSNEQYF
CDR3 DNA: TGTGCCACCAGCAGAGATCTCGGGGACTCAAACGAGCAGTACTTC

D gene: -
V gene: TRBV27
clone size: -
J gene: TRBJ1-5
CDR3 protein: CASSLREGNQPQHF
CDR3 DNA: TGTGCCAGCAGTTTACGGGAGGGCAATCAGCCCCAGCATTTT

D gene: -
V gene: TRBV14
clone size: -
J gene: TRBJ2-7
CDR3 protein: CASSQVNPAALQTYEQYF
CDR3 DNA: TGTGCCAGCAGCCAAGTAAATCCAGCGGCCCTACAGACCTACGAGCAGTACTTC

D gene: -
V gene: TRBV6-5
clone size: -
J gene: TRBJ1-6
CDR3 protein: CASRPRRDKISPLHF
CDR3 DNA: TGTGCCAGCAGACCCCGAAGGGACAAGATTTCACCCCTCCACTTT

D gene: -
V gene: TRBV28
clone size: once
J gene: TRBJ1-2
CDR3 protein: CASSSKLGYTF
CDR3 DNA: TGTGCCAGCAGTTCCAAGCTGGGCTACACCTTC

D gene: TRBD2
V gene: TRBV28
clone size: -
J gene: TRBJ2-7
CDR3 protein: CASSPHAQGGASYEQYF
CDR3 DNA: TGTGCCAGCAGCCCCCACGCGCAGGGAGGGGCCTCCTACGAGCAGTACTTC

D gene: -
V gene: TRBV6-6
clone size: -
J gene: TRBJ1-4
CDR3 protein: CASALGFLDEKLFF
CDR3 DNA: TGTGCCAGCGCGCTAGGTTTTTTGGATGAAAAACTGTTTTTT

D gene: TRBD1
V gene: TRBV7-9
clone size: -
J gene: TRBJ1-3
CDR3 protein: CASSGTGGAGNTIYF
CDR3 DNA: TGTGCCAGCAGCGGGACAGGGGGCGCCGGGAACACCATATATTTT

D gene: TRBD2
V gene: TRBV6-1
clone size: -
J gene: TRBJ2-1
CDR3 protein: CASSERLAGGPNEQFF
CDR3 DNA: TGTGCCAGCAGTGAACGGCTAGCGGGGGGGCCCAATGAGCAGTTCTTC

D gene: TRBD1
V gene: TRBV4-1
clone size: -
J gene: TRBJ2-5
CDR3 protein: CASSQPGQGETQYF
CDR3 DNA: TGCGCCAGCAGCCAACCCGGACAGGGAGAGACCCAGTACTTC

D gene: -
V gene: TRBV7-7
clone size: -
J gene: TRBJ2-5
CDR3 protein: CASSFLLGQQETQYF
CDR3 DNA: TGTGCCAGCAGCTTTCTCCTGGGGCAGCAAGAGACCCAGTACTTC

D gene: TRBD1
V gene: TRBV9
clone size: -
J gene: TRBJ1-2
CDR3 protein: CASSDGQGDYGYTF
CDR3 DNA: TGTGCCAGCAGTGACGGACAGGGAGACTATGGCTACACCTTC

D gene: -
V gene: TRBV19
clone size: -
J gene: TRBJ2-5
CDR3 protein: CASSERNGETQYF
CDR3 DNA: TGTGCCAGTAGTGAGCGAAATGGAGAGACCCAGTACTTC

D gene: -
V gene: TRBV28
clone size: -
J gene: TRBJ1-5
CDR3 protein: CASSLHVGSNQPQHF
CDR3 DNA: TGTGCCAGCAGTTTACATGTGGGCAGCAATCAGCCCCAGCATTTT

D gene: TRBD1
V gene: TRBV27
clone size: -
J gene: TRBJ1-5
CDR3 protein: CASSSRDSYNQPQHF
CDR3 DNA: TGTGCCAGCAGTTCAAGGGACAGCTACAATCAGCCCCAGCATTTT

D gene: TRBD1
V gene: TRBV28
clone size: -
J gene: TRBJ2-7
CDR3 protein: CASSLSGQGSHEQYF
CDR3 DNA: TGTGCCAGCAGTTTGTCGGGACAGGGGTCCCACGAGCAGTACTTC

D gene: TRBD1
V gene: TRBV4-1
clone size: -
J gene: TRBJ2-1
CDR3 protein: CASSQEDRDHEQFF
CDR3 DNA: TGCGCCAGCAGCCAAGAGGACAGGGATCATGAGCAGTTCTTC

D gene: TRBD1
V gene: TRBV7-2
clone size: -
J gene: TRBJ1-5
CDR3 protein: CASSDTYWTGVIQPQHF
CDR3 DNA: TGTGCCAGCAGCGATACGTATTGGACAGGGGTGATACAGCCCCAGCATTTT

D gene: -
V gene: TRBV6-5
clone size: -
J gene: TRBJ1-1
CDR3 protein: CASSSTHENTEAFF
CDR3 DNA: TGTGCCAGCAGTTCAACTCACGAGAACACTGAAGCTTTCTTT

D gene: -
V gene: TRBV4-1
clone size: -
J gene: TRBJ2-7
CDR3 protein: CASSQVTGVPPYEQYF
CDR3 DNA: TGCGCCAGCAGCCAAGTCACCGGGGTCCCCCCCTACGAGCAGTACTTC

D gene: -
V gene: TRBV9
clone size: -
J gene: TRBJ1-2
CDR3 protein: CASSLELDVARYGYTF
CDR3 DNA: TGTGCCAGCAGCCTGGAGTTGGATGTTGCCCGCTATGGCTACACCTTC